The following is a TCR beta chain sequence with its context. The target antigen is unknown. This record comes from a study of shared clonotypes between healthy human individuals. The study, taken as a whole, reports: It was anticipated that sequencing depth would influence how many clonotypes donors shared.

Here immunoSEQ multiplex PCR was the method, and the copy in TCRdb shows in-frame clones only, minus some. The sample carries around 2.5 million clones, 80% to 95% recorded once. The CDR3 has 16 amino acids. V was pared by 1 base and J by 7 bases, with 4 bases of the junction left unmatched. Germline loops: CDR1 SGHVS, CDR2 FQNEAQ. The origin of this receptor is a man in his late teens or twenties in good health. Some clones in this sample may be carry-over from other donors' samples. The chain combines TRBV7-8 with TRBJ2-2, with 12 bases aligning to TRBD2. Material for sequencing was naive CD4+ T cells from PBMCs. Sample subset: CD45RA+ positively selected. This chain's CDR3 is CASSLGTSGTVGELFF. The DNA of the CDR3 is TGTGCCAGCAGCTTAGGGACTAGCGGGACGGTCGGGGAGCTGTTTTTT.